Below are 9 T cell receptor beta chains sequenced from a single sample in a study of technical replicates of blood from several donors. Generated by immunoSEQ multiplex PCR, the TCRdb table keeps only in-frame clones and is missing some. This table holds around 80,000 clones, 93% found once. The sample was T cells isolated from PBMCs. The receptors derive from a human donor in good health.

V is TRBV5-1 and J is TRBJ2-7, with 12 positions matching TRBD2. J lost 4 bases, V lost 4 bases, and 6 bases had no gene match. CDR3 length: 15 residues. Germline loops: CDR1 SGHRS, CDR2 YFSETQ. The CDR3 spells CASSTMTSGRYEQYF. CDR3 nucleotide sequence: TGCGCCAGCAGCACGATGACTAGCGGGAGATACGAGCAGTACTTC.

This rearrangement joins TRBV28 to TRBJ2-7, with 11 nucleotides matching TRBD2. With V trimmed by 6 bases and J by 3 bases, 10 bases remained unmatched. This CDR3 contains 16 residues. Germline CDR1 and CDR2: MDHEN and SYDVKM. The CDR3 loop is CASSRLLAGELYEQYF. The CDR3 coding sequence is TGTGCCAGCAGCCGCCTACTAGCGGGAGAACTCTACGAGCAGTACTTC.

V is TRBV2 and J is TRBJ2-7; D uncertain. Trimming took 9 bases from V and 3 from J, leaving 9 bases between them. In germline, CDR1 is SNHLY, CDR2 FYNNEI. This CDR3 is built from 11 residues. The CDR3 bases are TGTGCCAGTTACGGTCGCTACGAGCAGTACTTC. Translation: CASYGRYEQYF.

The chain joins TRBV23-1 to TRBJ1-2; possible D gene TRBD1, 6 bases. TRBV23-1 is noted as an ORF with a role that remains uncertain. V gave up 6 bases and J gave up 0 bases, with 17 bases separating them. CDR3 length: 16 residues. The CDR3 nucleotides read TGCGCCAGCAGCCTAACTGGGACATCTCCTAACTATGGCTACACCTTC. This sequence encodes CASSLTGTSPNYGYTF.

V and J are TRBV7-3 and TRBJ2-5, with 9 bases identical to TRBD1. This CDR3 spans 14 amino acids. The V gene end was trimmed by 4 bases and the J gene end by 2 bases; junction bases not matched to a gene: 2. Germline CDR1 and CDR2: SGHTA and FQGTGA. CDR3: CASSSTGGQETQYF. The CDR3 bases are TGTGCCAGCAGCTCGACAGGGGGACAAGAGACCCAGTACTTC. Complete variable domain (other parts from reference TRBV7-3 and TRBJ2-5): GAGVSQTPSNKVTEKGKYVELRCDPISGHTALYWYRQSLGQGPEFLIYFQGTGAADDSGLPNDRFFAVRPEGSVSTLKIQRTERGDSAVYLCASSSTGGQETQYFGPGTRLLVL.

The rearrangement links TRBV10-3 to TRBJ2-1; TRBD2 matches 12 bases. From germline, CDR1 is ENHRY and CDR2 SYGVKD. The CDR3 runs 16 residues. The V and J ends lost 6 bases and 1 base, in that order; junction bases with no gene match: 4. The CDR3 sequence: CAIRGLAGRSYNEQFF. The CDR3 DNA reads as TGTGCCATCAGGGGACTAGCGGGCCGATCCTACAATGAGCAGTTCTTC.

V gene TRBV6-1 combines with J gene TRBJ1-1, with D perhaps TRBD1 (6 bases). CDR3 size: 13 residues. Trimming took off 6 bases at V and 2 bases at J, with 10 bases between the two ends. CDR1 and CDR2 (germline): MNHNS, SASEGT. The CDR3 region has the DNA TGTGCCAGCAGACAGGGTTCAAACACTGAAGCTTTCTTT. As protein: CASRQGSNTEAFF.

The count of this clone is one. The V and J genes are TRBV11-3 and TRBJ2-1, with D hard to call. The CDR3 is made up of 12 amino acids. Germline-derived CDR1 and CDR2 are SGHNT and YENEEA. The ends were cut back, 1 base at V and 5 bases at J, with 3 bases in the middle. CDR3 in amino acids: CASSLANNEQFF. The CDR3 DNA is TGTGCCAGCAGCTTAGCCAACAATGAGCAGTTCTTC.

This clone is a singleton in its sample. The J gene is TRBJ2-3, the V gene TRBV2; 8 nucleotides match TRBD2. The germline CDR1 and CDR2 sequences are SNHLY and FYNNEI. The CDR3 length is 15 residues. The V and J ends lost 6 bases and 4 bases, in that order; junction bases with no gene match: 9. CDR3 residues: CASRVAVGRADTQYF. Here the CDR3 DNA reads TGTGCCAGCAGGGTAGCGGTCGGGAGGGCAGATACGCAGTATTTT.